These T cell receptor beta chains were read from a single sample in a study of cytomegalovirus exposure and HLA in healthy donors. The data were produced by immunoSEQ multiplex PCR, yet TCRdb's version contains in-frame clones alone and is incomplete. The sample holds about 200,000 clones, about four fifths seen once. Sequences were obtained from PBMCs. These receptors were taken from a male donor in good health and CMV-seropositive. CDR3s include the opening cysteine and the closing phenylalanine or tryptophan. Each record gives: clone size, V gene, D gene, J gene, CDR3 DNA, CDR3 protein. The D gene is left open where the match is weak. Where a row states a size, it is once, few, many or the class of an expanded clone; other rows omit it.

.	TRBV2	.	TRBJ1-5	TGTGCCAGCAGTGGTCTTGTCCCAGGCCCCAATCAGCCCCAGCATTTT	CASSGLVPGPNQPQHF
.	TRBV28	.	TRBJ2-3	TGTGCCAGCAGAACTACCGCAGATACGCAGTATTTT	CASRTTADTQYF
.	TRBV10-3	.	TRBJ1-2	TGTGCCGGTTCTCAGGGGAATGGCTACACCTTC	CAGSQGNGYTF
.	TRBV4-1	.	TRBJ2-1	TGCGCCAGCAGCCAGGCGATAGGGGTATACAATGAGCAGTTCTTC	CASSQAIGVYNEQFF
.	TRBV29-1	TRBD2	TRBJ2-2	TGCAGCGTTGAGTTGGGGGGGGACGGGGAGCTGTTTTTT	CSVELGGDGELFF
.	TRBV29-1	TRBD2	TRBJ2-7	TGCAGCGTTGCAGGACTAGCCTACGAGCAGTACTTC	CSVAGLAYEQYF
.	TRBV7-9	TRBD1	TRBJ1-1	TGTTCCAGCAGCCAGGAACAGGGGGTCATGAACACTGAAGCTTTCTTT	CSSSQEQGVMNTEAFF
.	TRBV5-6	TRBD2	TRBJ2-3	TGTGCCAGCAGTCTTAGCGGGGTGAACACAGATACGCAGTATTTT	CASSLSGVNTDTQYF
.	TRBV30	.	TRBJ2-2	TGTGCCTGGAGGGTCGGCGCGGGCCCCACCGGGGAGCTGTTTTTT	CAWRVGAGPTGELFF
.	TRBV7-8	TRBD2	TRBJ2-5	TGTGCCAGCAGCTTACAACTAGCGGGAGGCCCAGAGACCCAGTACTTC	CASSLQLAGGPETQYF
.	TRBV4-3	TRBD1	TRBJ2-5	TGCGCCAGCAGCCAAGATTTCCACCCAGGGGGCCAAGAGACCCAGTACTTC	CASSQDFHPGGQETQYF
.	TRBV28	TRBD1	TRBJ2-7	TGTGCCAGCATCGGGACAGGGCTTTCCTACGAGCAGTACTTC	CASIGTGLSYEQYF
.	TRBV11-2	.	TRBJ2-3	TGTGCCAGCAGCGCTACTAGGGGGGGGATGGATACGCAGTATTTT	CASSATRGGMDTQYF
.	TRBV6-6	.	TRBJ1-6	TGTGCCAGCAGCCTTACTGGACAGAATAATTCACCCCTCCACTTT	CASSLTGQNNSPLHF
.	TRBV29-1	TRBD2	TRBJ2-5	TGCAGCGCCCGACTAGCGGGGGGACAAGAGACCCAGTACTTC	CSARLAGGQETQYF
.	TRBV10-3	TRBD1	TRBJ1-5	TGTGCCATCAGGCCCGGGACAGGGGATAGCAATCAGCCCCAGCATTTT	CAIRPGTGDSNQPQHF
.	TRBV7-6	TRBD2	TRBJ2-3	TGTGCCAGCAGCTTGCCCGCTAGCGGGGGGGCCCTGGATACGCAGTATTTT	CASSLPASGGALDTQYF
.	TRBV13	.	TRBJ1-1	TGTGCCAGCAAACAACTACAGGGCATGAACACTGAAGCTTTCTTT	CASKQLQGMNTEAFF
.	TRBV19	.	TRBJ1-5	TGTGCCAGTAGTATAACAGGGAATCAGCCCCAGCATTTT	CASSITGNQPQHF
once	TRBV7-9	.	TRBJ2-1	TGTGCCAGCAGCTTAGCTGGGGGGAATGAGCAGTTCTTC	CASSLAGGNEQFF
.	TRBV11-2	TRBD2	TRBJ2-2	TGTGCCAGCAGCCTCCGACTAGCGGGGGGGGCCGGGGAGCTGTTTTTT	CASSLRLAGGAGELFF
once	TRBV29-1	TRBD2	TRBJ2-2	TGCAGCGTCTCGGGACTAGCGGGGCGTTCAAGGGAGCTGTTTTTT	CSVSGLAGRSRELFF
.	TRBV21-1	.	TRBJ2-1	TGTGCCAGCAGCAGCCTCCTTAATACCAGCGGGAGTATGAAAAATGAGCAGTTCTTC	CASSSLLNTSGSMKNEQFF
.	TRBV9	TRBD1	TRBJ1-2	TGTGCCAGCAGCAGCTCCGGGACAGGGGGTGGCTGCACCTTC	CASSSSGTGGGCTF
.	TRBV5-4	TRBD2	TRBJ2-3	TGTGCCAGCAGCCCCGAGGGAAAGCGGGGGCCCGAAGCTAGCACAGATACGCAGTATTTT	CASSPEGKRGPEASTDTQYF
.	TRBV6-6	.	TRBJ1-1	TGTGCCAGCAGTTACGGGGGGGCGATCGTCGAAGCTTTCTTT	CASSYGGAIVEAFF
.	TRBV5-1	TRBD2	TRBJ2-1	TGCGCCAGCAGCCAGACTAGCGGGGGGGCCGGTGAGCAGTTCTTC	CASSQTSGGAGEQFF
.	TRBV7-9	.	TRBJ2-1	TGTTCCAGCAGCTTAGAGACGGGATTGGGTTACAATGAGCAGTTCTTC	CSSSLETGLGYNEQFF
.	TRBV10-3	.	TRBJ2-7	TGTGCCATCAGTGGAGGAAAGGGGGAGCAGTACTTC	CAISGGKGEQYF
once	TRBV19	.	TRBJ2-2	TGTGCCACGGGGAACACCGGGGAGCTGTTTTTT	CATGNTGELFF
.	TRBV6-5	.	TRBJ1-2	TGTGCCAGCAGTCCCGGAGGTAACTATGGCTACACCTTC	CASSPGGNYGYTF
.	TRBV12-5	.	TRBJ2-3	TGTGCTAGTGGTCCCTCGGGAACCGGAGATACGCAGTATTTT	CASGPSGTGDTQYF
.	TRBV4-1	TRBD1	TRBJ1-3	TGCGCCAGCAGCCAAGCGTTAGGGGGCTTCCGAAGCTCTGGAAACACCATATATTTT	CASSQALGGFRSSGNTIYF
.	TRBV27	.	TRBJ2-3	TGTGCCAGCAGTTTAGTGGGGGGGGCCGCAGATACGCAGTATTTT	CASSLVGGAADTQYF
.	TRBV10-3	.	TRBJ2-2	TGTGCCATCAGTGAGTCCGGCCGGGGTAGCACCGGGGAGCTGTTTTTT	CAISESGRGSTGELFF
.	TRBV7-2	TRBD1	TRBJ1-1	TGTGCCAGCAGCGCCGGGACAGTGAACACTGAAGCTTTCTTT	CASSAGTVNTEAFF
.	TRBV19	TRBD2	TRBJ2-3	TGTGCCAGTAGCCCGAGCGGGGGGGCAACAGATACGCAGTATTTT	CASSPSGGATDTQYF
.	TRBV29-1	TRBD1	TRBJ2-3	TGCAGCGTCGGGACAGGGGGGAAGATGAATACGCAGTATTTT	CSVGTGGKMNTQYF
.	TRBV20-1	.	TRBJ2-3	TGCAGTGCTAGGGCCCCCGGGGGGCAGTATTTT	CSARAPGGQYF
.	TRBV6-5	TRBD1	TRBJ2-7	TGTGCCAGCAGTTTCCCTGGACAGGCCCCCTACGAGCAGTACTTC	CASSFPGQAPYEQYF
.	TRBV7-2	TRBD1	TRBJ1-3	TGTGCCAGCAGCGAGAAGGTAGGGGGCGGTGGAAACACCATATATTTT	CASSEKVGGGGNTIYF
.	TRBV19	.	TRBJ1-4	TGTGCCAGCAAGCCACCCGGGGGATCTAATGAAAAACTGTTTTTT	CASKPPGGSNEKLFF
.	TRBV15	TRBD1	TRBJ1-2	TGTGCCACCAGCCGCGAACTGACAGGGGTCTATGGCTACACCTTC	CATSRELTGVYGYTF
.	TRBV29-1	.	TRBJ2-5	TGCAGCGTTGGAAGGAGGGGGCGATCGGAGACCCAGTACTTC	CSVGRRGRSETQYF
.	TRBV5-1	TRBD1	TRBJ2-7	TGCGCCAGCAGCTTGCGGGACAGGGGGTACTACGAGCAGTACTTC	CASSLRDRGYYEQYF
.	TRBV9	TRBD2	TRBJ2-3	TGTGCCAGCACCGGGGGGGGGTCCACAGATACGCAGTATTTT	CASTGGGSTDTQYF
.	TRBV7-2	.	TRBJ2-1	TGTGCCAGCAGCTTAGCGCGGAGCCTTTCCTACAATGAGCAGTTCTTC	CASSLARSLSYNEQFF
.	TRBV5-1	.	TRBJ2-7	TGCGCCAGCAGTTCCGAAGGCAGGGCAAACGAGCAGTACTTC	CASSSEGRANEQYF
.	TRBV5-6	TRBD1	TRBJ2-4	TGTGCCAGCAGCAAACAGGGGTCCAAAAACATTCAGTACTTC	CASSKQGSKNIQYF
.	TRBV28	.	TRBJ1-3	TGTGCCAGCACTCTCGGGGGTGGCAGGACTTCTGGAAACACCATATATTTT	CASTLGGGRTSGNTIYF
.	TRBV9	.	TRBJ2-1	TGTGCCAGCAGCGGTAGCGGAACCAGCTCCTACAATGAGCAGTTCTTC	CASSGSGTSSYNEQFF
.	TRBV27	TRBD2	TRBJ2-1	TGTGCCAGCAGTAGACCAAGCGGGGACTTCCACAATGAGCAGTTCTTC	CASSRPSGDFHNEQFF
once	TRBV7-9	.	TRBJ1-1	TGTGCCAGCAGCCCTACCGGCGTCAGGGGAACTGAAGCTTTCTTT	CASSPTGVRGTEAFF
.	TRBV7-2	.	TRBJ2-5	TGTGCCAGCAGCTTCGCGGTCTCAATACAAGAGACCCAGTACTTC	CASSFAVSIQETQYF
once	TRBV30	.	TRBJ2-2	TGTGCCTGGAGAGGAAAAGCGGCCGGGGAGCTGTTTTTT	CAWRGKAAGELFF
.	TRBV11-3	.	TRBJ2-2	TGTGCCAGCAGCCCTTTTACCGGGGAGCTGTTTTTT	CASSPFTGELFF
.	TRBV7-9	TRBD2	TRBJ2-3	TGTGCCAGCAGCAGTGGGGGACTAGGCAATACAGATACGCAGTATTTT	CASSSGGLGNTDTQYF
.	TRBV9	.	TRBJ2-2	TGTGCCAGCCTGCGGCCGGCTCAACCCACCGGGGAGCTGTTTTTT	CASLRPAQPTGELFF
few	TRBV5-4	.	TRBJ2-6	TGTGCCAGCAGCTTGGGTGACAGGTCTCACTGGGCCAACGTCCTGACTTTC	CASSLGDRSHWANVLTF